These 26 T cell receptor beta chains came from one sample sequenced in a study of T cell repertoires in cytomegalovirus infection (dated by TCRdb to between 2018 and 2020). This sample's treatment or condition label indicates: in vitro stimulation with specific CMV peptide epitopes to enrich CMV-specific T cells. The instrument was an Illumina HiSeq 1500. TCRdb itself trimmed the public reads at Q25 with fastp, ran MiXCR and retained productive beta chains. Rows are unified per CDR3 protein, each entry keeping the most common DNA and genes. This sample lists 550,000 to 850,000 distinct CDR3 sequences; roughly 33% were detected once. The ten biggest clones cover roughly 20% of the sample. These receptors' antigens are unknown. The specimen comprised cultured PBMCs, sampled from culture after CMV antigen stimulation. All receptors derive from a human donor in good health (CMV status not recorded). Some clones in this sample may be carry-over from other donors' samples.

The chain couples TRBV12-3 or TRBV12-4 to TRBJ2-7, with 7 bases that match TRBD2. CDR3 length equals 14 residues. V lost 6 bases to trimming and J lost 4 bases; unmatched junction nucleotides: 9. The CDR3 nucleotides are TGTGCCAGCAGATCAGTCCTAGCGGCTTACGAGCAGTACTTC. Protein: CASRSVLAAYEQYF.

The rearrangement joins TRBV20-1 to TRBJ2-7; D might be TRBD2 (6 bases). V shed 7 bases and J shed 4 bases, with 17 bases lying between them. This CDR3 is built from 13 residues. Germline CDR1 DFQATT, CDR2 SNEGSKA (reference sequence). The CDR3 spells CSVGAGPRYEQYF. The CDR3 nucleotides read TGCAGTGTCGGGGCGGGACCGAGATACGAGCAGTACTTC.

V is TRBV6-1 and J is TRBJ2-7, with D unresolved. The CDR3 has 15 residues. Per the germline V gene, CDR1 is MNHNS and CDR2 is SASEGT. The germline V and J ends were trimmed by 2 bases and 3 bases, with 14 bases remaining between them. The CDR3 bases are TGTGCCAGCAGTGAACGCGTAAACCGGGTCTACGAGCAGTACTTC. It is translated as CASSERVNRVYEQYF.

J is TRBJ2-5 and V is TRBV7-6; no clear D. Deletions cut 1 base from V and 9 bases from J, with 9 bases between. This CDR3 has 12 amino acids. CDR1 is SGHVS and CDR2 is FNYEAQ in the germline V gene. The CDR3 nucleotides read TGTGCCAGCAGCTTAGGTATCGCTCCCCAGTACTTC. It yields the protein CASSLGIAPQYF.

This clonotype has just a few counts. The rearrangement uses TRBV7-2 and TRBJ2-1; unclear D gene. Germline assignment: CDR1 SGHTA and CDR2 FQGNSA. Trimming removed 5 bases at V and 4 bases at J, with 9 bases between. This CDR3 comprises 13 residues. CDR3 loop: CASSKEGYNEQFF. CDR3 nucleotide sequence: TGTGCCAGCAGCAAGGAAGGGTACAATGAGCAGTTCTTC.

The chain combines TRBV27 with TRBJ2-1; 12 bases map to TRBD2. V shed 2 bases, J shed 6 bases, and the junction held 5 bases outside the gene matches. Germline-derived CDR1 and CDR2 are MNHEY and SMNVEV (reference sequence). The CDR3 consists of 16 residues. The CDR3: CASSLRLAGAGNEQFF. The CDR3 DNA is TGTGCCAGCAGTTTAAGACTAGCGGGAGCCGGCAATGAGCAGTTCTTC.

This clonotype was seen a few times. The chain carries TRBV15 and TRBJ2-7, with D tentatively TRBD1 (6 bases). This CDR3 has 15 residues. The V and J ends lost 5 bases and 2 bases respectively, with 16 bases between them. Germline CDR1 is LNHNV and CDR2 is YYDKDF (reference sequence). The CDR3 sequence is CATSWGQGAPYEQYF. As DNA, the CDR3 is TGTGCCACCAGCTGGGGGCAGGGAGCCCCCTACGAGCAGTACTTC. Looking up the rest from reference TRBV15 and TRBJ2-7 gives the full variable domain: DAMVIQNPRYQVTQFGKPVTLSCSQTLNHNVMYWYQQKSSQAPKLLFHYYDKDFNNEADTPDNFQSRRPNTSFCFLDIRSPGLGDTAMYLCATSWGQGAPYEQYFGPGTRLTVT.

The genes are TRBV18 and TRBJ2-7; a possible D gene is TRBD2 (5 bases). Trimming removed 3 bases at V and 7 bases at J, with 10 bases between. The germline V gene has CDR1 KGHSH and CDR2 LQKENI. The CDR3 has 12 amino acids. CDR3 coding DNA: TGTGCCAGCTCACCCCAGGAGGATGAGCAGTACTTC. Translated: CASSPQEDEQYF.

The CDR3 coding sequence is TGTGCCAGCAGTTACCTCGACAGGGTTGGCAATCAGCCCCAGCATTTT. Translated, it gives CASSYLDRVGNQPQHF. The J gene is TRBJ1-5, the V gene TRBV6-2 or TRBV6-3; 7 bases match TRBD1. The CDR3 has 16 amino acids. Losses at the gene ends were 2 bases for V and 2 bases for J; bases not matched to a gene: 6. Germline V gene data show CDR1 as MNHEY and CDR2 as SVGEGT.

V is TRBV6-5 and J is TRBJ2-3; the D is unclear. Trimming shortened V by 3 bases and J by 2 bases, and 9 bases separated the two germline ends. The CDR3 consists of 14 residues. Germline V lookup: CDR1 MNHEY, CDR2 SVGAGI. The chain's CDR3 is CASSYSQLTDTQYF. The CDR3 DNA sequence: TGTGCCAGCAGTTATTCCCAGCTCACAGATACGCAGTATTTT.

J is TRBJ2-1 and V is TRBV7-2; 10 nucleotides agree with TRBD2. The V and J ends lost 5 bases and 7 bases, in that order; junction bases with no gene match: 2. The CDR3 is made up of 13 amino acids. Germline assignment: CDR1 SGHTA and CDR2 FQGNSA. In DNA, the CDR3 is TGTGCCAGCAGCATACTAGCGGGGAATGAGCAGTTCTTC. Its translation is CASSILAGNEQFF.

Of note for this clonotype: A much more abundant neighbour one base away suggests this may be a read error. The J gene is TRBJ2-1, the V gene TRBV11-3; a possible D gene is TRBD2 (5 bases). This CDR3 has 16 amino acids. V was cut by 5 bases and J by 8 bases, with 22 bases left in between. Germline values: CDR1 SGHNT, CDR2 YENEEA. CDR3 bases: TGTGCCAGCAGCCGGGCCGGGATAGGGAGTTCGGATGAGCAGTTCTTC. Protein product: CASSRAGIGSSDEQFF.

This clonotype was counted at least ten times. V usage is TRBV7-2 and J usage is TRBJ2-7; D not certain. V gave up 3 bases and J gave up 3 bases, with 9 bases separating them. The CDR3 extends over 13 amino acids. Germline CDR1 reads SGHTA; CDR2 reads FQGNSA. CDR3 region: CASSFGPFYEQYF. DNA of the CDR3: TGTGCCAGCAGCTTCGGGCCTTTCTACGAGCAGTACTTC.

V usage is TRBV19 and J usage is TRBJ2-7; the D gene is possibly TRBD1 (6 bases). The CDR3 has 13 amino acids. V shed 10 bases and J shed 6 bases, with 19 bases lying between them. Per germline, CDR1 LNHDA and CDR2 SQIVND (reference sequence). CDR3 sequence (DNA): TGTGCCATTCACAGGGCAGGGTCGGGCGAGCAGTACTTC. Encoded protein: CAIHRAGSGEQYF.

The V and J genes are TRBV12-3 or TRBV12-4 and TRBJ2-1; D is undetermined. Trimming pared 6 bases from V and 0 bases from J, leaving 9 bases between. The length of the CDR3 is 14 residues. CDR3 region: CASRAVSSYNEQFF. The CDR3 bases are TGTGCCAGCAGGGCGGTAAGCTCCTACAATGAGCAGTTCTTC.

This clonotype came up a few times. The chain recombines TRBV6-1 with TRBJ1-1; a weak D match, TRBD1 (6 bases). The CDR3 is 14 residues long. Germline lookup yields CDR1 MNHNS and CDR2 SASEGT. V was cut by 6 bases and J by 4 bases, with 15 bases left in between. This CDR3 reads CASRTPGGGTEAFF. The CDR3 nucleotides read TGTGCCAGCAGAACGCCCGGAGGGGGCACTGAAGCTTTCTTT.

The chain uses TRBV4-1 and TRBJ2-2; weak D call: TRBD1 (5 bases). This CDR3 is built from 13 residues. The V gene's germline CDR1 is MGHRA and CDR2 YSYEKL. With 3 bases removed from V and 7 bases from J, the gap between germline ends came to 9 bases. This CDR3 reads CASSQAGFGELFF. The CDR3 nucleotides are TGCGCCAGCAGCCAGGCAGGGTTCGGGGAGCTGTTTTTT.

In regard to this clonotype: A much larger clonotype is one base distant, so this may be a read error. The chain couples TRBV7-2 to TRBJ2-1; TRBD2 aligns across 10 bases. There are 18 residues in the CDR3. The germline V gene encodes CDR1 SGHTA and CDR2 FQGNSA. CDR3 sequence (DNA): TGTGCCAGCGGCTTAGAGTTGTGGCCCGGGACTAGCGCTGATGAGCAGTTCTTC. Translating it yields CASGLELWPGTSADEQFF.

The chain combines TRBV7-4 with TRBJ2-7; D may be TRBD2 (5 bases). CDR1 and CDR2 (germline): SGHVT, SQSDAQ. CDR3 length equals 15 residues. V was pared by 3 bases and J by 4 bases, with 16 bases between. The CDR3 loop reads CASSFGPPSGYEQYF. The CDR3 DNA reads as TGTGCCAGCAGCTTCGGACCCCCCTCGGGGTACGAGCAGTACTTC.

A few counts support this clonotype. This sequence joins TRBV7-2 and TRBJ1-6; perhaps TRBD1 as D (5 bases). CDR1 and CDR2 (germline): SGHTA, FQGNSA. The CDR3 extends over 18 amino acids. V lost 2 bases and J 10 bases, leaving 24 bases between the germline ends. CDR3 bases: TGTGCCAGCAGCTTACTCCCGGCGGCAGGGAGTTTGGGATCACCCCTCCACTTT. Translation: CASSLLPAAGSLGSPLHF.

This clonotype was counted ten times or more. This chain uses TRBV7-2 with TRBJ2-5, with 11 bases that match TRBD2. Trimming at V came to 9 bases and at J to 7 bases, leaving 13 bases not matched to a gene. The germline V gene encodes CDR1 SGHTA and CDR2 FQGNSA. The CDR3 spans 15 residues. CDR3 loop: CARVPSGGRLWTQYF. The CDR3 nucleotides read TGTGCCAGGGTACCTAGCGGGGGGCGCCTCTGGACCCAGTACTTC.

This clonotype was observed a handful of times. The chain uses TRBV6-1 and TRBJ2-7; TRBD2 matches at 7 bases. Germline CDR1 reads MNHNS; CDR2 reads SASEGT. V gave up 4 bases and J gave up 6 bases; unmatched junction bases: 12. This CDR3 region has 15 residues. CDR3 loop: CASSGPGTTLIEQYF. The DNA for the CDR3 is TGTGCCAGCAGTGGTCCCGGGACTACCTTAATCGAGCAGTACTTC.

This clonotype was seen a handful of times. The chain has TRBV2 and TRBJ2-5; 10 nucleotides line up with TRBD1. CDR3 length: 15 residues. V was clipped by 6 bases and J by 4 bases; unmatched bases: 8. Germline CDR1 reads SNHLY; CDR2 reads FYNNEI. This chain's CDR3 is CASRQDRGGRETQYF. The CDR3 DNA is TGTGCCAGCAGACAGGACAGGGGGGGACGAGAGACCCAGTACTTC.

The DNA of the CDR3 is TGCAGTGCGTATCCGGGACAGGGAATGCAGACCCAGTACTTC. The encoded protein is CSAYPGQGMQTQYF. The chain has TRBV20-1 and TRBJ2-5, with 9 bases that match TRBD1. V trimming: 6 bases; J trimming: 6 bases; junction bases outside the gene matches: 11. This CDR3 has 14 residues. The germline V gene has CDR1 DFQATT and CDR2 SNEGSKA (reference sequence).

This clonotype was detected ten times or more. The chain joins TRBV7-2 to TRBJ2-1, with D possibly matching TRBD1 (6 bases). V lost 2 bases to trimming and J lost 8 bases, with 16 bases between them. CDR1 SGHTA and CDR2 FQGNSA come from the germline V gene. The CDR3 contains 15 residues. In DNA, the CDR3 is TGTGCCAGCAGCTTACTATCAGGGGTAGTCGATGAGCAGTTCTTC. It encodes CASSLLSGVVDEQFF.

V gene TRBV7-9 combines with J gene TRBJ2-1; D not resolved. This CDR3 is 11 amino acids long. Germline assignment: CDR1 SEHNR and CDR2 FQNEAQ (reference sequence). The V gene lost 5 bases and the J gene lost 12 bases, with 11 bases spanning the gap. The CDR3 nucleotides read TGTGCCAGCAGCCTCCCAGGATGGCAGTTCTTC. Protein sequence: CASSLPGWQFF.